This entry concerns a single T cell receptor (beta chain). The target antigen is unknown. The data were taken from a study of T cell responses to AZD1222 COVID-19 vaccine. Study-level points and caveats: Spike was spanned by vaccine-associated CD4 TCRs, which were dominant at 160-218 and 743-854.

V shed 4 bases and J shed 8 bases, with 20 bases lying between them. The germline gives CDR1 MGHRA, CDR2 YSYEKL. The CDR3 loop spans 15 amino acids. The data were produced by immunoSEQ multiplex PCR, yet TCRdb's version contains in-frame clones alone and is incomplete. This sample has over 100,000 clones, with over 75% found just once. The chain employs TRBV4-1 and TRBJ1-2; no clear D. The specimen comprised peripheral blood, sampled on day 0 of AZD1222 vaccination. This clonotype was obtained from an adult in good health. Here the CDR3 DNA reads TGCGCCAGCAGCCTCGCGGATGGGGTTTTGGGAGGCTACACCTTC. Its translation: CASSLADGVLGGYTF.